What follows describes a single T cell receptor (beta chain). At least ten counts were recorded for this clonotype. The antigen it recognizes is unknown. No clone much larger than this one lies a single base away; base qualities are absent. This record belongs to a study of T cells in Graves' hyperthyroidism and ophthalmopathy (dated by TCRdb to between 2018 and 2021). Turning to the overall study: Peripheral blood samples were taken at initial diagnosis, before any treatment was given. A discovery cohort of roughly 100 patients, 43 with Graves' ophthalmopathy and about 58 with stable Graves' hyperthyroidism, was used to find distinguishing TCR V-J signatures. Prospective prediction of ophthalmopathy was tested in an independent validation cohort consisting of 18 to 20 hyperthyroidism patients and approximately 16 patients who later progressed to ophthalmopathy. The 100 discovery patients were divided at random into training and test sets in a 7:3 ratio. The study also compared thyroid tissue and blood T-cell repertoires from five or six Graves' hyperthyroidism patients. Once sampling was done, hyperthyroidism patients were given methimazole at a starting dose of 30 mg daily, whereas ophthalmopathy patients were given high-dose intravenous methylprednisolone. The paper reports TCR Vbeta CDR3 sequencing of some 140 peripheral blood samples: 43 ophthalmopathy, fewer than 80 hyperthyroidism and 17 progressor patients. Findings and caveats that apply to the study as a whole: Sample size was not statistically predetermined, and blinding of investigators to group allocation was not performed. In validation, progression to ophthalmopathy was predicted by the model with about 70% sensitivity and 72.22% specificity, a median of approximately 6.5 months before onset. Most expanded thyroid clonotypes (frequency above 0.001) were also found in blood, which suggests that blood repertoires may mirror thyroid immune responses. A 13 V-J signature model separated ophthalmopathy from stable hyperthyroidism, with over 85% sensitivity and roughly 81% specificity in cross-validation and 80%/75% in testing.

Including cysteine and phenylalanine, the CDR3 has 14 amino acids. Kept here is only the CDR3 DNA, which spans 42 bases and is read in frame from base 1. The CDR1 and CDR2 encoded by the germline V gene are MNHEY and SVGAGI. The germline V end is reduced by 4 bases and the J end by 6 bases; junction bases left unmatched: 7. In the ophthalmopathy patients, disease was moderately to severely active, with a Clinical Activity Score of 3 or more, a NOSPECS grade of 4 or more, and a duration of less than 3 months. The study excluded patients with uncontrolled infections, other autoimmune diseases, pregnancy or lactation. Diagnoses relied on clinical symptoms, serum thyroxine and TRAb, thyroid ultrasound and orbital computed tomography. PBMCs were separated from 10 ml of fresh peripheral blood using Ficoll-Paque density gradient centrifugation. Trizol reagent was used to extract total RNA, and RNA quality was then checked on an Agilent 2100 Bioanalyzer.

The TCR beta CDR3 regions were amplified from the RNA transcripts. A first-round RT-PCR of the TCR CDR3 used the HTBI primer set with the Qiagen OneStep RT-PCR kit. Libraries were constructed in a second round of multiplex PCR, after which size selection and purification were performed. Libraries were sequenced paired-end with 100 bp reads on an Illumina HiSeq2000. Under the source paper's analysis protocol: SOAPnuke was used to process the raw data, removing reads that contained adapters or uncalled bases, had a mean Phred below 15, or lacked an exact match to the constant primer or identifier. High-quality paired reads were merged using COPE v1.2.5, and each unique nucleotide sequence was defined as a clonotype. MiTCR v1.1 was used to align the clonotypes against IMGT TRBV, TRBD and TRBJ reference segments. The analysis included only V-J combinations with a frequency above 0.0001, which together covered around 99% of the repertoires. The TCS score was defined as F50 (clonal expansion) divided by E x V (chaos), with BLOSUM62-based TCRdist calculated between CDR3 peptides within each V-J. Welch's t-statistics and random forest reduced fewer than 600 V-J features to about 12, which were used in a naive Bayes classifier (R e1071). The public reads were run again by TCRdb, first through fastp at Q25 and then through MiXCR, and only productive beta chains were kept. Merged by CDR3 protein, the rows form single entries marked with the most common genes and DNA. TCRdb's processing, not the study's, gives the V and J calls here. Here the sample has hundreds of thousands of distinct CDR3 sequences; approximately 25% occur a single time. About 10% of the sample goes to the ten largest clones.

The receptor was derived from a young woman with Graves' ophthalmopathy. The chain joins TRBV6-5 to TRBJ1-1; 8 bases in between match TRBD1. The specimen was blood. The CDR3 has the sequence CASSFRQGIAEAFF. The DNA is as follows: TGTGCCAGCAGTTTTCGACAGGGGATAGCTGAAGCTTTCTTT.